The 25 T cell receptor beta chains below come from one sample, sequenced in a study of human T cells and chemical hapten exposure. Described time point: patch test 3, about 24 weeks after DPC sensitization. Noted treatment: therapeutic diphenylcyclopropenone sensitization with weekly scalp DPC. Each CDR3 protein is one row after TCRdb ran MiXCR on the RACE reads. The sample includes 150,000 to 200,000 distinct CDR3 sequences, 25% to 35% seen only once; the top ten take about 2%. The input for sequencing was whole blood, taken in connection with sensitization to the hapten diphenylcyclopropenone (DPC). These TCRs come from a woman between 18 and 29 years old with alopecia areata. Some clones in this sample may be carry-over from other donors' samples.

The chain uses TRBV24-1 and TRBJ2-2; tentative D call: TRBD1 (5 bases). The V and J ends lost 2 bases and 2 bases respectively, with 5 bases between them. Germline V gives CDR1 KGHDR, CDR2 SFDVKD. This CDR3 region has 14 residues. The CDR3 coding sequence is TGTGCCACCAGTGATTGGACAAACACCGGGGAGCTGTTTTTT. Translating it yields CATSDWTNTGELFF.

The rearrangement links TRBV7-9 to TRBJ2-1; D is unclear. V shed 7 bases and J shed 1 base, with 5 bases lying between them. From germline, CDR1 is SEHNR and CDR2 FQNEAQ (reference sequence). The length of the CDR3 is 12 residues. As DNA, the CDR3 is TGTGCCAGCATGGTTTCCTACAATGAGCAGTTCTTC. Amino acid sequence: CASMVSYNEQFF. The full variable domain, its missing parts supplied by reference TRBV7-9 and TRBJ2-1, is DTGVSQNPRHKITKRGQNVTFRCDPISEHNRLYWYRQTLGQGPEFLTYFQNEAQLEKSRLLSDRFSAERPKGSFSTLEIQRTEQGDSAMYLCASMVSYNEQFFGPGTRLTVL.

V is TRBV4-3 and J is TRBJ1-6; no clear D gene. With 0 bases removed from V and 13 bases from J, the gap between germline ends came to 7 bases. Per the germline V gene, CDR1 is LGHNA and CDR2 is YSLEER. The CDR3 is 12 amino acids. The CDR3 sequence is CASSQDRRPLHF. The CDR3 DNA follows: TGCGCCAGCAGCCAAGATAGGCGGCCCCTCCACTTT.

DNA of the CDR3: TGTGCCAGCAGCGTACTGGGCGGGCCTGGGAATGAGCAGTTCTTC. Protein sequence: CASSVLGGPGNEQFF. The J gene is TRBJ2-1, the V gene TRBV6-4, with TRBD2 as a possible D gene (5 bases). The CDR3 runs 15 residues. V lost 6 bases and J 7 bases, leaving 19 bases between the germline ends. CDR1 MRHNA and CDR2 SNTAGT come from the germline V gene.

This clonotype was seen only a few times. This chain connects TRBV10-3 to TRBJ2-7; 10 nucleotides line up with TRBD2. With V trimmed by 7 bases and J by 2 bases, 5 bases remained unmatched. CDR1 ENHRY and CDR2 SYGVKD come from the germline V gene. This CDR3 is built from 14 residues. CDR3 in amino acids: CAINPSGSPYEQYF. CDR3 nucleotide sequence: TGTGCCATCAACCCTAGCGGGAGCCCCTACGAGCAGTACTTC.

V usage is TRBV20-1 and J usage is TRBJ2-7, with D unclear. The CDR3 totals 12 residues. V lost 6 bases and J 3 bases, leaving 12 bases between the germline ends. From germline, CDR1 is DFQATT and CDR2 SNEGSKA (reference sequence). The chain's CDR3 is CSAGSDSYEQYF. The CDR3 DNA reads TGCAGTGCCGGAAGCGATAGCTACGAGCAGTACTTC.

The rearrangement links TRBV24-1 to TRBJ1-1; D may be TRBD1 (6 bases). In germline, CDR1 is KGHDR, CDR2 SFDVKD. Trimming cost V 10 bases and J 3 bases, with 14 bases left between them. The CDR3 is 13 residues long. The CDR3 region has the DNA TGTGCCACTTCGGGGGCAGGTTACACTGAAGCTTTCTTT. This sequence encodes CATSGAGYTEAFF.

This clonotype was seen a handful of times. The rearrangement links TRBV29-1 to TRBJ2-6; D is undetermined. CDR1 is SQVTM and CDR2 is ANQGSEA in the germline V gene. V lost 4 bases and J lost 4, with 8 bases in between. The CDR3 has 13 residues. The CDR3: CSVGGTGANVLTF. The DNA of the CDR3 is TGCAGCGTTGGGGGAACCGGGGCCAACGTCCTGACTTTC.

The V gene is TRBV5-1, the J gene TRBJ1-6; no definite D call. The CDR3 length is 13 residues. Trimming left V 0 bases short and J 8 bases short, with 6 bases between. The germline gives CDR1 SGHRS, CDR2 YFSETQ. The CDR3: CASSLDVDSPLHF. For the CDR3, the DNA is TGCGCCAGCAGCTTGGATGTGGATTCACCCCTCCACTTT. Supplemented by reference TRBV5-1 and TRBJ1-6, the full variable domain reads KAGVTQTPRYLIKTRGQQVTLSCSPISGHRSVSWYQQTPGQGLQFLFEYFSETQRNKGNFPGRFSGRQFSNSRSEMNVSTLELGDSALYLCASSLDVDSPLHFGNGTRLTVT.

The rearrangement links TRBV24-1 to TRBJ2-3; TRBD2 matches at 13 bases. V gave up 3 bases and J gave up 5 bases; unmatched junction bases: 4. The CDR3 has 16 amino acids. Germline lookup yields CDR1 KGHDR and CDR2 SFDVKD. CDR3 sequence: CATSDPTSGRGDTQYF. The CDR3 DNA is TGTGCCACCAGTGATCCAACTAGCGGGAGGGGAGATACGCAGTATTTT.

V and J are TRBV12-3 or TRBV12-4 and TRBJ2-7, with 10 bases that match TRBD1. Unmatched junction bases numbered 5, after V lost 6 bases and J lost 3 bases. The CDR3 extends over 14 amino acids. Here the CDR3 reads CASSARDRGYEQYF. CDR3 coding DNA: TGTGCCAGCAGCGCCCGGGACAGGGGCTACGAGCAGTACTTC.

This clonotype was counted only a few times. The chain recombines TRBV6-2 or TRBV6-3 with TRBJ1-2; D is undetermined. Trimming removed 6 bases from V and 2 bases from J, with 4 bases in between. The CDR3 length is 11 residues. Germline V gene lookup returns CDR1 MNHEY and CDR2 SVGEGT. The CDR3 DNA follows: TGTGCCAGCAGACGGAACTATGGCTACACCTTC. Amino acids: CASRRNYGYTF.

This clonotype was recorded at least ten times. The chain combines TRBV7-2 with TRBJ2-1; D perhaps matches TRBD2 (6 bases). CDR3 size: 15 residues. V was shortened by 4 bases and J by 9 bases, with 19 bases between the two germline ends. CDR1 SGHTA and CDR2 FQGNSA come from the germline V gene. This CDR3 is CASSSGHYLGGEQFF. CDR3 DNA: TGTGCCAGCAGCTCCGGACACTATCTGGGGGGTGAGCAGTTCTTC.

This chain links TRBV7-9 with TRBJ1-1; 11 nucleotides align to TRBD1. Trimming at V came to 5 bases and at J to 5 bases, leaving 4 bases not matched to a gene. Germline V lookup: CDR1 SEHNR, CDR2 FQNEAQ (reference sequence). This CDR3 region has 14 residues. As DNA, the CDR3 is TGTGCCAGCAGCCAAGGGACAGGGGGGACTGAAGCTTTCTTT. The encoded protein is CASSQGTGGTEAFF.

This chain connects TRBV9 to TRBJ2-7; 8 nucleotides match TRBD2. Germline lookup yields CDR1 SGDLS and CDR2 YYNGEE. The CDR3 extends over 15 amino acids. J gave up 4 bases and V 0 bases, and 6 bases lay outside the gene matches. CDR3 DNA sequence: TGTGCCAGCAGCGTAGGTACTAGCGGAGGGTACGAGCAGTACTTC. Its translation is CASSVGTSGGYEQYF.

This chain uses TRBV12-3 or TRBV12-4 with TRBJ1-6; D not certain. V lost 2 bases and J lost 12, with 11 bases in between. CDR3 length: 13 amino acids. The CDR3 here is CASSLRTDLPLHF. The CDR3 region has the DNA TGTGCCAGCAGTTTACGGACGGACCTACCCCTCCACTTT.

The chain links TRBV20-1 to TRBJ2-5; a weak D match, TRBD2 (6 bases). This CDR3 has 14 amino acids. Trimming cost V 6 bases and J 1 base, with 15 bases left between them. Looked up from germline, CDR1 is DFQATT and CDR2 is SNEGSKA (reference sequence). The CDR3 DNA sequence: TGCAGTGCCCGCGGACATAGCGGCCAAGAGACCCAGTACTTC. Translated: CSARGHSGQETQYF.

CDR3 amino acids: CASGQLSGANVLTF. The CDR3 bases are TGTGCCAGCGGACAGCTCTCTGGGGCCAACGTCCTGACTTTC. The rearrangement uses TRBV27 and TRBJ2-6, with D perhaps TRBD1 (6 bases). The V end lost 8 bases, the J end lost 0 bases, and 8 bases lay between the germline ends. Germline assignment: CDR1 MNHEY and CDR2 SMNVEV (reference sequence). There are 14 residues in the CDR3.

This clonotype has only a few counts. The chain carries TRBV7-2 and TRBJ2-7; the D gene is possibly TRBD2 (6 bases). V was shortened by 6 bases and J by 0 bases, with 12 bases between the two germline ends. The CDR3 has 14 amino acids. Germline V lookup: CDR1 SGHTA, CDR2 FQGNSA. CDR3 in amino acids: CASRTTRSSYEQYF. DNA for the CDR3: TGTGCCAGCAGGACGACTAGGAGCTCCTACGAGCAGTACTTC.

J is TRBJ1-3 and V is TRBV20-1; D gene uncertain. The CDR3 spans 13 residues. Trimming cost V 6 bases and J 4 bases, with 13 bases left between them. In germline, CDR1 is DFQATT, CDR2 SNEGSKA (reference sequence). The CDR3 loop is CSARFSRGNTIYF. The DNA for the CDR3 is TGCAGTGCCCGGTTTTCTAGGGGAAACACCATATATTTT.

V is TRBV5-1 and J is TRBJ2-7; D may be TRBD2 (6 bases). Trimming left V 5 bases short and J 0 bases short, with 9 bases between. Germline V gives CDR1 SGHRS, CDR2 YFSETQ. This CDR3 has 13 amino acids. The CDR3 DNA is TGCGCCAGCAGTCCGGGAGACTCCTACGAGCAGTACTTC. This codes for CASSPGDSYEQYF.

This rearrangement joins TRBV6-5 to TRBJ2-2; unclear D gene. The CDR3 extends over 16 amino acids. The V and J ends lost 4 bases and 4 bases respectively, with 16 bases between them. The germline gives CDR1 MNHEY, CDR2 SVGAGI. The CDR3 here is CASSFGHSRVTGELFF. The CDR3 DNA is TGTGCCAGCAGTTTCGGGCACAGCAGAGTCACCGGGGAGCTGTTTTTT.

The rearrangement uses TRBV7-2 and TRBJ2-5; D remains unclear. V lost 1 base to trimming and J lost 7 bases, with 7 bases between them. The CDR3 extends over 12 amino acids. Germline V gene data show CDR1 as SGHTA and CDR2 as FQGNSA. CDR3 nucleotides: TGTGCCAGCAGCTTAGTCTTGGGGACCCAGTACTTC. This sequence encodes CASSLVLGTQYF.

CDR3 bases: TGTGCCAGCAGCCTCGACCGAACTTGGGGCAATGAGCAGTTCTTC. The encoded protein is CASSLDRTWGNEQFF. This chain joins TRBV7-2 and TRBJ2-1, with no clear D. The germline V gene has CDR1 SGHTA and CDR2 FQGNSA. Trimming stripped 5 bases from V and 6 bases from J, with 17 bases between. The CDR3 is made up of 15 amino acids.

This clonotype was seen many times. The chain combines TRBV12-3 or TRBV12-4 with TRBJ2-2; D gene unclear. The CDR3 is 13 residues long. V was cut by 2 bases and J by 4 bases, with 5 bases left in between. CDR3 amino acids: CASSLRTTGELFF. The DNA of the CDR3 is TGTGCCAGCAGTTTAAGGACCACCGGGGAGCTGTTTTTT.